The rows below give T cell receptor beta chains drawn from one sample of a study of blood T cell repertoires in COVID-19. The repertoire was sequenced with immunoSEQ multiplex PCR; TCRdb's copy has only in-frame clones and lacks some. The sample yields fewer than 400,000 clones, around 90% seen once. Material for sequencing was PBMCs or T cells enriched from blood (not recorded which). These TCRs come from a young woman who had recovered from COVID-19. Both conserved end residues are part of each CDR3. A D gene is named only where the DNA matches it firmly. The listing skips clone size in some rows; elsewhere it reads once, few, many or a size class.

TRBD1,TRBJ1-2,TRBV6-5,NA,TGTGCCAGCAGTCGTGACAGGGGAGGCTACACCTTC,CASSRDRGGYTF
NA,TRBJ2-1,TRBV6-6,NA,TGTGCCAGCAGCCTCAGGGCAGTCAATGAGCAGTTCTTC,CASSLRAVNEQFF
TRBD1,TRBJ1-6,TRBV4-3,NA,TGCGCCAGCAGCCAGCAACCCCCGGGACAGACAATGTCACCCCTCCACTTT,CASSQQPPGQTMSPLHF
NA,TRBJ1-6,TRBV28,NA,TGTGCCAGTACGGGATCCTATAATTCACCCCTCCACTTT,CASTGSYNSPLHF
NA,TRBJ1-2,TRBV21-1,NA,TGTGCCAGCCCCAGATGGGGCTACACCTTC,CASPRWGYTF
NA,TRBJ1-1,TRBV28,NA,NA,CASSSSGVNTEAFF
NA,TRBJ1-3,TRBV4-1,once,TGCGCCAGCAGCCTTGGCACTGGAAACACCATATATTTT,CASSLGTGNTIYF
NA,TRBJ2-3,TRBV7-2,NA,TGTGCCAGCAGCCGCCGACTAGGCCACACAGATACGCAGTATTTT,CASSRRLGHTDTQYF
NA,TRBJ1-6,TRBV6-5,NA,TGTGCCAGCAGGACTTCCGTTAGGAATAATTCACCCCTCCACTTT,CASRTSVRNNSPLHF
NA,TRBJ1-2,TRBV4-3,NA,TGCGCCAGCAGCCAAGCGGGGGACTATGGCTACACCTTC,CASSQAGDYGYTF
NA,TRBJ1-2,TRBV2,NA,TGTGCCAGCCGGCGGCTCAACTATGGCTACACCTTC,CASRRLNYGYTF
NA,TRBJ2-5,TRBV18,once,TGTGCCAGCTCATCAGCGGGAGAGACCCAGTACTTC,CASSSAGETQYF
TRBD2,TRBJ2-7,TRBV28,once,TGTGCCAGCAACCGACTAGCGGGTGAGCAGTACTTC,CASNRLAGEQYF
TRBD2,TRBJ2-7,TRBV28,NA,TGTGCCAGCCGACCCGGGACTAGCGGGGCCTACGAGCAGTACTTC,CASRPGTSGAYEQYF
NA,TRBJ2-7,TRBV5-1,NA,TGCGCCAGCAGCTTGGTGGAGGGATACTACGAGCAGTACTTC,CASSLVEGYYEQYF
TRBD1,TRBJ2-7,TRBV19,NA,TGTGCCAGTAGTTTACGACAGGGGGGTTCGTACGAGCAGTACTTC,CASSLRQGGSYEQYF
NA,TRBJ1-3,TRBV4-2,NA,TGTGCCAGCAGCCAAGCGGGTCGGGGTGGAAACACCATATATTTT,CASSQAGRGGNTIYF
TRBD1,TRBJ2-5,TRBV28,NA,TGTGCCAGCAGTCAAGGACAGGGTGGGGAGACCCAGTACTTC,CASSQGQGGETQYF
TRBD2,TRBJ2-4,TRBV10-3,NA,TGTGCCATCCGTCGTAGCGGGGGGGCCGAGGGCATTCAGTACTTC,CAIRRSGGAEGIQYF
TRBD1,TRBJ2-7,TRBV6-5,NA,TGTGCCAGCAGCTATTCCGAGACAGGGGTTTACGAGCAGTACTTC,CASSYSETGVYEQYF